This TCR beta chain was sequenced during a study of T cells in Graves' hyperthyroidism and ophthalmopathy (dated by TCRdb to between 2017 and 2020). For context, the study as a whole: Peripheral blood samples were taken at the time of initial diagnosis, prior to any treatment. In several Graves' hyperthyroidism patients, the study also compared T-cell repertoires from thyroid tissue with T-cell repertoires from blood. After blood sampling, hyperthyroidism patients were treated with methimazole at a starting dose of 30 mg daily, and ophthalmopathy patients were treated with high-dose intravenous methylprednisolone. TCR V-J signatures able to tell the groups apart were searched for in a discovery cohort of more than 90 patients, of whom more than 40 had Graves' ophthalmopathy and about 55 had stable Graves' hyperthyroidism. Whether ophthalmopathy could be predicted prospectively was tested in an independent validation cohort made up of approximately 19 hyperthyroidism patients plus 17 patients who later progressed to ophthalmopathy. For training and testing, the 100 or so patients in the discovery cohort were randomly divided in a 7:3 ratio. The paper describes TCR Vbeta CDR3 sequencing of 130 to 150 peripheral blood samples, made up of 43 ophthalmopathy patients, 70 to 75 hyperthyroidism patients and 17 progressor patients. The study at large found these results: No statistical method was used to fix the sample size in advance, and group allocation was not hidden from the investigators. In cross-validation, a model built on a 13 V-J signature told ophthalmopathy apart from stable hyperthyroidism with 87.88% sensitivity and roughly 83% specificity, and in testing the same model reached 80%/75%. In validation, progression to ophthalmopathy was predicted by the model with nearly 71% sensitivity and approximately 78% specificity, a median of around 6.5 months before onset. Most expanded thyroid clonotypes (frequency above 0.001) were also detected in blood, suggesting blood repertoires may reflect thyroid immune responses.

TCR beta CDR3 regions were amplified from RNA transcripts. The TCR CDR3 was subjected to a first round of RT-PCR using the HTBI primer set and the Qiagen OneStep RT-PCR kit. A second multiplex PCR round built the libraries, followed by size selection and purification. The libraries were sequenced on an Illumina HiSeq2000 using paired-end 100 bp reads. On the authors' methods: SOAPnuke was used to process the raw data, throwing out any read that contained adapters or uncalled bases, had a mean Phred below 15, or lacked an exact constant-primer or identifier match. COPE v1.2.5 was used to merge high-quality paired reads, and clonotypes were defined as unique nucleotide sequences. MiTCR v1.1 was used to align clonotypes to the IMGT TRBV, TRBD and TRBJ reference segments. Only V-J combinations with frequency above 0.0001, covering 99.2% of repertoires, were analysed. The TCS score was defined as the ratio of F50 (clonal expansion) to E x V (chaos), calculated using BLOSUM62-based TCRdist between CDR3 peptides within each V-J. Welch's t-statistics and random forest reduced around 550 V-J features to about 13, which were used in a naive Bayes classifier (R e1071). Through fastp at Q25 and MiXCR, TCRdb rebuilt clones from the public reads, retaining in-frame beta chains. Every distinct CDR3 protein forms one entry, paired with its most common genes and DNA. Clone size and V and J calls follow TCRdb, not the original study. The sample records approximately 640,000 distinct CDR3 sequences, under 20% of which are singletons. Of the sample, 3.5% to 4% is held by the ten largest clones.

A patient counted as having stable Graves' hyperthyroidism if no progression to ophthalmopathy occurred over 18 months of follow-up. Hyperthyroidism patients were newly diagnosed, with disease duration under 2 months, and aged 18 to 65 years. The study excluded patients with uncontrolled infections, other autoimmune diseases, pregnancy or lactation. Diagnoses were based on clinical symptoms, serum thyroxine and TRAb, thyroid ultrasound and orbital computed tomography. PBMCs were isolated from about 9.1 ml of fresh peripheral blood by Ficoll-Paque density gradient centrifugation. Trizol reagent was used to extract total RNA, and RNA quality was then checked on an Agilent 2100 Bioanalyzer. This clonotype was recorded a few times. It has no known antigen specificity. No base qualities exist here, and no much larger clone lies one base off it. CDR1 SNHLY and CDR2 FYNNEI are derived from the germline V gene. V is reduced by 10 bases and J by 5 bases, leaving a spacing of 17 bases between them. Taken from cysteine to phenylalanine, the CDR3 has 13 residues. Only CDR3 DNA remains: 39 bases, in frame from the first base.

Specimen: blood. The receptor chain draws on TRBV2 and TRBJ2-5; the D segment could be TRBD2, given 5 matching bases. The TCR sequence derives from a woman in her 30s with Graves' hyperthyroidism. CDR3 loop: CATISEPRETQYF. The nucleotides read TGTGCCACTATTAGCGAACCGAGGGAGACCCAGTACTTC.